What follows describes a single T cell receptor (beta chain). This CDR3 has 15 amino acids. Between the trimmed V and J ends, which lost 0 bases and 8 bases, there was a span of 17 bases. In germline, CDR1 is SGDLS, CDR2 YYNGEE. This record belongs to a study of T cell changes during pregnancy in multiple sclerosis. Data came from immunoSEQ multiplex PCR; TCRdb stores just in-frame clones and leaves some out. This table has approximately 84,000 clones, around 93% appearing once. The sequences come from peripheral blood, collected in the third trimester of pregnancy. The sequence derives from a female donor with multiple sclerosis, enrolled in a pregnancy study. The V and J genes are TRBV9 and TRBJ1-2; tentative D call: TRBD1 (5 bases). The CDR3 DNA sequence: TGTGCCAGCAGCGTAGGCGGGATCAGGGAGGGAGGCTACACCTTC. It codes for CASSVGGIREGGYTF.